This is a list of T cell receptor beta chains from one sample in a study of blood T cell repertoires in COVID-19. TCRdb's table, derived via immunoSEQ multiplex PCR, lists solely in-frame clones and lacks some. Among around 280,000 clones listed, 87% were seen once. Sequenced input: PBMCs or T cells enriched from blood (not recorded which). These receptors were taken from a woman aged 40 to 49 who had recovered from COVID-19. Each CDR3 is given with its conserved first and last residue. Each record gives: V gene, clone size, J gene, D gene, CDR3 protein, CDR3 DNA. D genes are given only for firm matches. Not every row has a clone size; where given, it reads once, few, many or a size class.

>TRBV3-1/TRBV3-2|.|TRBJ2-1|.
CASRQRWDEQFF
TGTGCCAGCCGGCAGAGGTGGGATGAGCAGTTCTTC
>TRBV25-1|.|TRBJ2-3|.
CASSDRTGSTDTQYF
TGTGCCAGCAGTGATCGAACGGGTAGCACAGATACGCAGTATTTT
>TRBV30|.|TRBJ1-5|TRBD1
CAWSDPSDRGNQPQHF
TGTGCCTGGAGTGACCCAAGCGACAGGGGCAATCAGCCCCAGCATTTT
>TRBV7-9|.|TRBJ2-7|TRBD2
CASSEWAGGSYEQYF
TGTGCCAGCAGCGAATGGGCGGGAGGATCCTACGAGCAGTACTTC
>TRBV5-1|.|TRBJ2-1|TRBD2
CASRLISGNSYNEQFF
TGCGCCAGCAGATTAATTAGCGGGAATTCCTACAATGAGCAGTTCTTC
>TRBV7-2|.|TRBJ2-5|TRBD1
CASSLYTGGMGETQYF
TGTGCCAGCAGCCTTTATACAGGGGGCATGGGGGAGACCCAGTACTTC
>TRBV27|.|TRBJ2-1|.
CASSSRGFSSYNEQFF
TGTGCCAGCAGTTCCCGGGGGTTCAGCTCCTACAATGAGCAGTTCTTC
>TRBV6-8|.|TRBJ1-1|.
CASSRQDVEAFF
TGTGCCAGCAGTCGACAGGACGTTGAAGCTTTCTTT
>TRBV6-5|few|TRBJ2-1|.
CATQGPGGNNEQFF
TGTGCCACCCAGGGGCCGGGGGGTAACAATGAGCAGTTCTTC
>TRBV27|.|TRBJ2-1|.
CASSLRSSYNEQFF
TGTGCCAGCAGTTTAAGGAGCTCCTACAATGAGCAGTTCTTC
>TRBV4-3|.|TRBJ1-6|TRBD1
CASNLDRVDSPLHF
TGCGCCAGCAACTTGGACAGGGTGGATTCACCCCTCCACTTT
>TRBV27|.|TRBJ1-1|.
CASKSAGGAYTEAFF
TGTGCCAGCAAGTCCGCAGGAGGGGCGTACACTGAAGCTTTCTTT
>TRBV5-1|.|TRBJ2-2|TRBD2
CASSPWTSNAGELFF
TGCGCCAGCAGCCCCTGGACTAGCAACGCCGGGGAGCTGTTTTTT
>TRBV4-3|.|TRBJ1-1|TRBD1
CASSPSGAGGQRVNTEAFF
TGCGCCAGCAGCCCCTCGGGGGCCGGGGGACAGAGGGTTAACACTGAAGCTTTCTTT
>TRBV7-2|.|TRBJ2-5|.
CASSLALRAETQYF
TGTGCCAGCAGCTTAGCGCTCAGGGCAGAGACCCAGTACTTC
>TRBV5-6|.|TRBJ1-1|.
CASSRAVVTEAFF
TGTGCCAGCAGCCGCGCCGTTGTGACTGAAGCTTTCTTT
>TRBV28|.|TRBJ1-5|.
CASSFTAGPQHF
TGTGCCAGCAGTTTTACGGCAGGGCCCCAGCATTTT
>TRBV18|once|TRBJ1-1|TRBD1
CASSQGVWQGGTEAFF
TGTGCCAGCTCCCAGGGGGTGTGGCAGGGCGGCACTGAAGCTTTCTTT
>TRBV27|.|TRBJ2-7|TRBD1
CASSPQGQPPKQYF
TGTGCCAGCAGTCCCCAGGGACAGCCCCCCAAGCAGTACTTC
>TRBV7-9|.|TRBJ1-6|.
CASSLGETLHF
TGTGCCAGCAGCTTAGGAGAGACCCTCCACTTT
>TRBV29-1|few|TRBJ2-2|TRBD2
CSVEERSGRASSGELFF
TGCAGCGTTGAAGAGAGGAGCGGGAGGGCCTCGAGCGGGGAGCTGTTTTTT
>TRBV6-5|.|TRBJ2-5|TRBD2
CASRRLAEETQYF
TGTGCCAGCAGGAGACTAGCGGAGGAGACCCAGTACTTC
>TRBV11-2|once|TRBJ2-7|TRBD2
CASSESGAIYEQYF
TGTGCCAGCAGCGAAAGCGGGGCGATCTACGAGCAGTACTTC
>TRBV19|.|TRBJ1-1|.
CASSIQDRGEAFF
TGTGCCAGTAGTATCCAGGACAGAGGTGAAGCTTTCTTT
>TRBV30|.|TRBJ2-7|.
CAWSVRYEQYF
TGTGCCTGGAGTGTACGGTACGAGCAGTACTTC
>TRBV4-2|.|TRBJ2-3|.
CASSQETGLITDTQYF
TGTGCCAGCAGCCAAGAAACCGGACTAATCACAGATACGCAGTATTTT
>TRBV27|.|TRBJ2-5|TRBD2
CASRWGGSETQYF
TGTGCCAGCAGGTGGGGAGGGTCAGAGACCCAGTACTTC
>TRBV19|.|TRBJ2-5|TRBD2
CASSPRGLAGVETQYF
TGTGCCAGTAGTCCAAGGGGACTAGCGGGAGTGGAGACCCAGTACTTC
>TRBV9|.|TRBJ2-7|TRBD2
CASSAGPNEGTSLYEQYF
TGTGCCAGCAGCGCGGGCCCTAATGAGGGGACTAGTCTCTACGAGCAGTACTTC
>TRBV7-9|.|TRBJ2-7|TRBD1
CASSITGGAYEQYF
TGTGCCAGCAGCATCACAGGGGGAGCCTACGAGCAGTACTTC
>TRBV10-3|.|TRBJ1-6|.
CAIRDWYNSPLHF
TGTGCCATCAGAGACTGGTATAATTCACCCCTCCACTTT
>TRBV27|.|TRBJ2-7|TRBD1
CASSLTTGDINEQYF
TGTGCCAGCAGTTTAACAACAGGGGATATAAACGAGCAGTACTTC
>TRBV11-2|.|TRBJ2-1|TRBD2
CASSLGLVHNEQFF
TGTGCCAGCAGCTTGGGACTAGTCCACAATGAGCAGTTCTTC
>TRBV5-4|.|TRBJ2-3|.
CASSLGLSVDTQYF
TGTGCCAGCAGCTTGGGACTTAGTGTAGATACGCAGTATTTT
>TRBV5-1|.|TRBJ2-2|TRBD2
CASSLAPGLARNRSGELFF
TGCGCCAGCAGCTTGGCCCCCGGACTAGCCCGAAACCGCAGCGGGGAGCTGTTTTTT
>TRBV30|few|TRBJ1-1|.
CAWSVQGEAFF
TGTGCCTGGAGTGTACAGGGAGAAGCTTTCTTT
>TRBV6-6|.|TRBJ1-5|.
CARGAPQHF
TGTGCCAGGGGCGCGCCCCAGCATTTT
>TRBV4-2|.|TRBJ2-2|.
CASSQDGGHGELFF
TGTGCCAGCAGCCAAGATGGGGGCCACGGGGAGCTGTTTTTT
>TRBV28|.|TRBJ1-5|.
CASRGPRGLQPQHF
TGTGCCAGCAGAGGGCCCAGGGGTTTACAGCCCCAGCATTTT
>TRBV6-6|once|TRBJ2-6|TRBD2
CASSQTSEIVPGANVLTF
TGTGCCAGCAGTCAGACTAGCGAAATAGTCCCTGGGGCCAACGTCCTGACTTTC
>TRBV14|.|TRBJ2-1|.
CASSHSYYNEQFF
TGTGCCAGCAGTCATAGCTACTACAATGAGCAGTTCTTC
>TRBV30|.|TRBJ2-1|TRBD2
CAWKAAGGLISEQFF
TGTGCCTGGAAAGCTGCGGGAGGGTTAATTAGTGAGCAGTTCTTC
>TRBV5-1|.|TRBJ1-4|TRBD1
CASSNPQGPTEKLFF
TGCGCCAGCAGCAATCCACAGGGGCCGACGGAAAAACTGTTTTTT
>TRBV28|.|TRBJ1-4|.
CASRPTGRGGEKLFF
TGTGCCAGCAGACCAACGGGAAGAGGAGGTGAAAAACTGTTTTTT
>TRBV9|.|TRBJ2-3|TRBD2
CASSGLGSTDTQYF
TGTGCCAGCAGTGGACTAGGGAGCACAGATACGCAGTATTTT
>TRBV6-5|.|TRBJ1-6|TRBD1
CASRQGASPLHF
TGTGCCAGCAGACAGGGGGCCTCACCCCTCCACTTT
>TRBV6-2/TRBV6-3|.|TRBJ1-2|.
CASSLPGTSYGYTF
TGTGCCAGCAGTCTACCTGGTACCTCCTATGGCTACACCTTC
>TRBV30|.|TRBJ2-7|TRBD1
CAFRRDRPYEQYF
TGTGCCTTCAGACGGGACAGACCTTACGAGCAGTACTTC
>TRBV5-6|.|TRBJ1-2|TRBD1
CASSFSGTGNYGYTF
TGTGCCAGCAGCTTCTCCGGGACAGGGAACTATGGCTACACCTTC
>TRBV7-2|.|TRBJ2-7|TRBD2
CASSLRPSRLAAPYEQYF
TGTGCCAGCAGCTTAAGGCCCAGTAGACTAGCGGCCCCCTACGAGCAGTACTTC
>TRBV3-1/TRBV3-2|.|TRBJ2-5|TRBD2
CASSGERGYQETQYF
TGTGCCAGCAGTGGCGAGCGGGGGTACCAAGAGACCCAGTACTTC
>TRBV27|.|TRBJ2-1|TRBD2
CASSFSGTSGSGGANEQFF
TGTGCCAGCAGTTTTTCGGGGACTAGCGGGAGTGGAGGGGCCAATGAGCAGTTCTTC
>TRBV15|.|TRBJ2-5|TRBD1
CATSRTGTGGPETQYF
TGTGCCACCAGCAGAACCGGGACAGGGGGTCCAGAGACCCAGTACTTC